These T cell receptor beta chains were read from a single sample in a study of T cells after yellow fever vaccination. TCRdb reanalysed the 5' RACE reads using MiXCR and keeps one entry per CDR3 protein. The data hold 450,000 to 650,000 distinct CDR3 sequences, with about 14% observed a single time. The sample was PBMCs, taken on the day of the yellow fever booster vaccination. The source of these receptors is a man aged 25-45 years who received the YFV17D yellow fever vaccine. Each CDR3 is given with its conserved first and last residue. Fields, in order: clone size, V gene, D gene, J gene, CDR3 protein, CDR3 DNA. A D gene is named only where the DNA matches it firmly. Some rows mark clone size as missing; the rest say once, few, many or name a class of expanded clone.

-	TRBV5-1	-	TRBJ2-7	CASSPLQEGGEQYF	TGCGCCAGCAGCCCCCTCCAAGAAGGAGGAGAGCAGTACTTC
many	TRBV12-3/TRBV12-4	TRBD2	TRBJ2-1	CASSLAGGNNEQFF	TGTGCCAGCAGTCTAGCGGGAGGCAACAATGAGCAGTTCTTC
-	TRBV28	-	TRBJ2-1	CASRAVNEQFF	TGTGCCAGCAGGGCGGTCAATGAGCAGTTCTTC
-	TRBV7-3	-	TRBJ2-2	CASSLDTRTGELFF	TGTGCCAGCAGCTTAGACACAAGAACCGGGGAGCTGTTTTTT
-	TRBV5-1	-	TRBJ1-5	CASSLGLPEDPQHF	TGCGCCAGCAGCTTGGGGCTTCCCGAAGATCCCCAGCATTTT
few	TRBV7-3	-	TRBJ2-3	CASGVPSLDTQYF	TGTGCCAGCGGCGTACCATCGTTAGATACGCAGTATTTT
-	TRBV24-1	-	TRBJ2-1	CATSDLGGYNEQFF	TGTGCCACCAGTGACCTGGGGGGATACAATGAGCAGTTCTTC
-	TRBV7-2	-	TRBJ2-6	CASSLETASGANVLTF	TGTGCCAGCAGCTTAGAAACTGCCAGCGGGGCCAACGTCCTGACTTTC
-	TRBV6-4	-	TRBJ2-3	CASSPSLSGGTQYF	TGTGCCAGCAGTCCCTCCCTCTCGGGTGGAACGCAGTATTTT
few	TRBV9	-	TRBJ2-1	CASNRMGELGNEQFF	TGTGCCAGCAACCGAATGGGGGAGCTGGGCAATGAGCAGTTCTTC
-	TRBV7-8	-	TRBJ2-4	CASSQQTFIYF	TGTGCCAGCAGCCAACAGACATTTATCTACTTC
-	TRBV4-3	TRBD1	TRBJ2-4	CASSQEAGGANIQYF	TGCGCCAGCAGCCAAGAGGCAGGGGGCGCAAACATTCAGTACTTC
-	TRBV7-2	-	TRBJ1-4	CASSLGTGPTEKLFF	TGTGCCAGCAGCTTAGGTACAGGCCCAACTGAAAAACTGTTTTTT
-	TRBV7-3	TRBD2	TRBJ2-1	CASSLSGRGGNEQFF	TGTGCCAGCAGCTTGAGCGGGAGGGGGGGGAATGAGCAGTTCTTC
few	TRBV7-8	-	TRBJ2-7	CASSRASYEQYF	TGTGCCAGCAGCCGTGCCAGCTACGAGCAGTACTTC
-	TRBV5-1	-	TRBJ2-7	CASSPDIGYEQYF	TGCGCCAGCAGCCCGGACATAGGCTACGAGCAGTACTTC
-	TRBV7-8	-	TRBJ1-4	CASSFTGAATNEKLFF	TGTGCCAGCAGCTTCACCGGGGCTGCAACTAATGAAAAACTGTTTTTT
-	TRBV20-1	TRBD2	TRBJ2-2	CSATSSGTSGVGELFF	TGCAGTGCTACGTCCTCTGGGACTAGCGGGGTCGGGGAGCTGTTTTTT
few	TRBV24-1	-	TRBJ2-1	CATSDFVGGEQFF	TGTGCCACCAGTGATTTTGTAGGGGGTGAGCAGTTCTTC
many	TRBV7-3	-	TRBJ2-3	CASSLGGPPDTQYF	TGTGCCAGCAGCTTAGGTGGGCCACCCGATACGCAGTATTTT
-	TRBV29-1	TRBD1	TRBJ1-1	CSVGDGTVTLDTEAFF	TGCAGCGTGGGGGATGGGACAGTCACATTGGACACTGAAGCTTTCTTT
few	TRBV7-2	-	TRBJ2-7	CASSLGGRPNPYEQYF	TGTGCCAGCAGCTTAGGCGGGCGTCCCAATCCCTACGAGCAGTACTTC
-	TRBV9	-	TRBJ1-1	CASSGRGTRNTEAFF	TGTGCCAGCAGCGGGCGGGGTACAAGGAACACTGAAGCTTTCTTT
few	TRBV5-6	TRBD2	TRBJ2-3	CASSIPVGLADFSTDTQYF	TGTGCCAGCAGCATCCCAGTCGGACTAGCGGATTTTAGCACAGATACGCAGTATTTT
-	TRBV12-3/TRBV12-4	TRBD1	TRBJ1-5	CASSAAGGVGNQPQHF	TGTGCCAGCAGTGCCGCAGGGGGGGTCGGCAATCAGCCCCAGCATTTT
-	TRBV20-1	TRBD2	TRBJ2-7	CSAATGLAGGNSYEQYF	TGCAGTGCTGCGACGGGACTAGCGGGAGGGAACTCCTACGAGCAGTACTTC